These T cell receptor beta chains were read from a single sample in a study of T cells in Graves' hyperthyroidism and ophthalmopathy. A single record per CDR3 protein comes from TCRdb applying MiXCR to the multiplex PCR reads. Of 640,000 or so distinct CDR3 sequences in the sample, approximately 14% were seen once. What was sequenced was blood. The receptor source for this set is a woman between 18 and 29 years old with Graves' ophthalmopathy. Both conserved end residues are part of each CDR3. Fields, in order: V gene, clone size, J gene, D gene, CDR3 protein, CDR3 DNA. A D gene is named only where the DNA matches it firmly. Some rows have no size entry. The others give once, few or many, or a class for an expanded clone.

V gene: TRBV19; clone size: few; J gene: TRBJ1-3; D gene: NA; CDR3 protein: CASSYPGHLNGNTIYF; CDR3 DNA: TGTGCCAGTAGTTATCCGGGACATCTAAATGGAAACACCATATATTTT
V gene: TRBV6-1; clone size: many; J gene: TRBJ2-1; D gene: NA; CDR3 protein: CASSRTGLSGRRHEQFF; CDR3 DNA: TGTGCCAGCAGTCGAACGGGGCTCAGCGGCAGGCGTCACGAGCAGTTCTTC
V gene: TRBV27; clone size: many; J gene: TRBJ2-1; D gene: TRBD2; CDR3 protein: CASSKPGTSVNEQFF; CDR3 DNA: TGTGCCAGCAGTAAACCCGGGACTAGCGTCAATGAGCAGTTCTTC
V gene: TRBV25-1; clone size: few; J gene: TRBJ2-1; D gene: TRBD2; CDR3 protein: CASSMPGLAKDEQFF; CDR3 DNA: TGTGCCAGCAGTATGCCGGGACTAGCGAAAGATGAGCAGTTCTTC
V gene: TRBV7-2; clone size: many; J gene: TRBJ2-5; D gene: NA; CDR3 protein: CASSLEEYQETQYF; CDR3 DNA: TGTGCCAGCAGCTTAGAGGAGTACCAAGAGACCCAGTACTTC
V gene: TRBV5-4; clone size: many; J gene: TRBJ2-3; D gene: NA; CDR3 protein: CASSEGGSLGTDTQYF; CDR3 DNA: TGTGCCAGCAGTGAAGGCGGCTCGCTTGGCACAGATACGCAGTATTTT
V gene: TRBV20-1; clone size: few; J gene: TRBJ1-5; D gene: TRBD1; CDR3 protein: CSAWDRRIANQPQHF; CDR3 DNA: TGCAGTGCTTGGGACAGACGTATAGCAAATCAGCCCCAGCATTTT
V gene: TRBV27; clone size: many; J gene: TRBJ2-5; D gene: NA; CDR3 protein: CASSLTGMEETQYF; CDR3 DNA: TGTGCCAGCAGTCTGACGGGGATGGAGGAGACCCAGTACTTC
V gene: TRBV12-3/TRBV12-4; clone size: many; J gene: TRBJ2-7; D gene: TRBD1; CDR3 protein: CASSPNRQGAKDYEQYF; CDR3 DNA: TGTGCCAGCAGTCCTAATCGACAGGGGGCCAAGGACTACGAGCAGTACTTC
V gene: TRBV20-1; clone size: NA; J gene: TRBJ1-1; D gene: TRBD1; CDR3 protein: CSVPRAGGPNTEAFF; CDR3 DNA: TGCAGTGTTCCGAGGGCAGGGGGACCGAACACTGAAGCTTTCTTT
V gene: TRBV25-1; clone size: NA; J gene: TRBJ2-5; D gene: NA; CDR3 protein: CASSSARVDSQETQYF; CDR3 DNA: TGTGCCAGCAGTTCCGCAAGGGTAGACAGTCAAGAGACCCAGTACTTC
V gene: TRBV6-1; clone size: few; J gene: TRBJ2-7; D gene: TRBD1; CDR3 protein: CASRNTRTGGLGEQYF; CDR3 DNA: TGTGCCAGCAGAAATACCCGGACAGGGGGTTTAGGGGAGCAGTACTTC
V gene: TRBV28; clone size: many; J gene: TRBJ1-5; D gene: NA; CDR3 protein: CASSLAAENQPQHF; CDR3 DNA: TGTGCCAGCAGTTTAGCGGCAGAAAATCAGCCCCAGCATTTT
V gene: TRBV7-9; clone size: NA; J gene: TRBJ2-4; D gene: TRBD1; CDR3 protein: CASSPILGTGPRTKNIQYF; CDR3 DNA: TGTGCCAGCTCACCTATCCTCGGGACAGGCCCAAGGACCAAAAACATTCAGTACTTC
V gene: TRBV10-3; clone size: few; J gene: TRBJ2-7; D gene: NA; CDR3 protein: CATHPGPSYEQYF; CDR3 DNA: TGTGCCACGCACCCCGGGCCCTCCTACGAGCAGTACTTC
V gene: TRBV5-6; clone size: few; J gene: TRBJ2-6; D gene: NA; CDR3 protein: CASSLELGQPGANVLTF; CDR3 DNA: TGTGCCAGCAGCTTGGAGCTTGGACAACCCGGGGCCAACGTCCTGACTTTC
V gene: TRBV27; clone size: many; J gene: TRBJ2-7; D gene: NA; CDR3 protein: CASGNIGVEQYF; CDR3 DNA: TGTGCCAGCGGGAACATTGGCGTCGAGCAGTACTTC
V gene: TRBV7-8; clone size: many; J gene: TRBJ2-1; D gene: NA; CDR3 protein: CASSPLPKLLSNERGQFF; CDR3 DNA: TGTGCCAGCAGTCCTCTCCCGAAACTTCTCTCCAATGAGCGCGGGCAGTTCTTC
V gene: TRBV20-1; clone size: NA; J gene: TRBJ2-1; D gene: TRBD2; CDR3 protein: CSASQLALYEQFF; CDR3 DNA: TGCAGTGCTAGTCAACTAGCGCTCTACGAGCAGTTCTTC
V gene: TRBV2; clone size: many; J gene: TRBJ1-2; D gene: NA; CDR3 protein: CASTPDSSPPPYYGYTF; CDR3 DNA: TGTGCCAGCACACCAGATTCATCACCTCCCCCCTACTATGGCTACACCTTC
V gene: TRBV6-2/TRBV6-3; clone size: many; J gene: TRBJ2-7; D gene: NA; CDR3 protein: CASPHLLAHSPPYEQYF; CDR3 DNA: TGTGCCAGCCCTCACCTTTTGGCCCACTCACCACCCTACGAGCAGTACTTC
V gene: TRBV19; clone size: few; J gene: TRBJ2-1; D gene: NA; CDR3 protein: CASKPEGGRNEQFF; CDR3 DNA: TGTGCCAGTAAACCGGAGGGGGGGAGAAATGAGCAGTTCTTC
V gene: TRBV20-1; clone size: many; J gene: TRBJ2-2; D gene: TRBD1; CDR3 protein: CSAPQGGTSNTGELFF; CDR3 DNA: TGCAGTGCTCCACAGGGGGGCACCTCGAACACCGGGGAGCTGTTTTTT
V gene: TRBV12-3/TRBV12-4; clone size: many; J gene: TRBJ1-3; D gene: NA; CDR3 protein: CASSFFPRRRNTIYF; CDR3 DNA: TGTGCCAGCAGTTTTTTCCCCAGGCGACGAAACACCATATATTTT
V gene: TRBV2; clone size: many; J gene: TRBJ1-1; D gene: NA; CDR3 protein: CAKQRRNTEAFF; CDR3 DNA: TGTGCCAAGCAACGGCGGAACACTGAAGCTTTCTTT
V gene: TRBV7-9; clone size: many; J gene: TRBJ1-1; D gene: NA; CDR3 protein: CASSRGFTMNTEAFF; CDR3 DNA: TGTGCCAGCAGTCGGGGCTTTACGATGAACACTGAAGCTTTCTTT
V gene: TRBV12-3/TRBV12-4; clone size: few; J gene: TRBJ1-6; D gene: TRBD1; CDR3 protein: CASSPGQGVNSPLHF; CDR3 DNA: TGTGCCAGCAGCCCGGGACAGGGTGTTAATTCACCCCTCCACTTT
V gene: TRBV29-1; clone size: many; J gene: TRBJ2-7; D gene: TRBD1; CDR3 protein: CSVEATGEKAEQYF; CDR3 DNA: TGCAGCGTTGAAGCGACAGGGGAGAAAGCCGAGCAGTACTTC
V gene: TRBV24-1; clone size: many; J gene: TRBJ2-2; D gene: NA; CDR3 protein: CATSESWAGELFF; CDR3 DNA: TGTGCCACCAGTGAATCCTGGGCCGGGGAGCTGTTTTTT
V gene: TRBV9; clone size: few; J gene: TRBJ1-1; D gene: NA; CDR3 protein: CASSVVNEWQPNTEAFF; CDR3 DNA: TGTGCCAGCAGCGTAGTAAATGAGTGGCAGCCGAACACTGAAGCTTTCTTT
V gene: TRBV11-3; clone size: many; J gene: TRBJ2-1; D gene: NA; CDR3 protein: CASSLDGFGNEQFF; CDR3 DNA: TGTGCCAGCAGCTTAGATGGGTTTGGGAATGAGCAGTTCTTC
V gene: TRBV9; clone size: many; J gene: TRBJ1-1; D gene: NA; CDR3 protein: CASSVGQLNTEAFF; CDR3 DNA: TGTGCCAGCAGTGTAGGTCAGCTGAACACTGAAGCTTTCTTT
V gene: TRBV29-1; clone size: NA; J gene: TRBJ1-4; D gene: NA; CDR3 protein: CSALHPTNEKLFF; CDR3 DNA: TGCAGCGCCCTACATCCAACTAATGAAAAACTGTTTTTT
V gene: TRBV2; clone size: NA; J gene: TRBJ1-4; D gene: TRBD1; CDR3 protein: CASSTGVREKLFF; CDR3 DNA: TGTGCCAGCAGCACAGGGGTTAGAGAAAAACTGTTTTTT
V gene: TRBV19; clone size: few; J gene: TRBJ2-7; D gene: TRBD2; CDR3 protein: CASSRGTSREQYF; CDR3 DNA: TGTGCCAGTAGTCGAGGGACTAGCCGAGAGCAGTACTTC
V gene: TRBV4-3; clone size: NA; J gene: TRBJ2-7; D gene: TRBD1; CDR3 protein: CASSQSRQGMPYEQYF; CDR3 DNA: TGCGCCAGCAGCCAGAGCAGACAGGGAATGCCCTACGAGCAGTACTTC
V gene: TRBV4-3; clone size: few; J gene: TRBJ2-3; D gene: NA; CDR3 protein: CASSQDLMRNTDTQYF; CDR3 DNA: TGCGCCAGCAGCCAAGATCTGATGCGGAACACAGATACGCAGTATTTT
V gene: TRBV12-3/TRBV12-4; clone size: NA; J gene: TRBJ2-5; D gene: NA; CDR3 protein: CASRLGRGGETQYF; CDR3 DNA: TGTGCCAGCAGGCTCGGACGGGGTGGGGAGACCCAGTACTTC
V gene: TRBV20-1; clone size: NA; J gene: TRBJ2-7; D gene: TRBD2; CDR3 protein: CSAYHVRGLSYGQYF; CDR3 DNA: TGCAGTGCCTATCATGTCCGGGGACTATCCTACGGGCAGTACTTC
V gene: TRBV30; clone size: many; J gene: TRBJ1-5; D gene: NA; CDR3 protein: CAWSRKISNQPQHF; CDR3 DNA: TGTGCCTGGAGTCGGAAGATTAGCAATCAGCCCCAGCATTTT
V gene: TRBV7-2; clone size: few; J gene: TRBJ1-3; D gene: NA; CDR3 protein: CASSQYSGNTIYF; CDR3 DNA: TGTGCCAGCAGCCAATACTCTGGAAACACCATATATTTT
V gene: TRBV7-6; clone size: once; J gene: TRBJ2-3; D gene: TRBD2; CDR3 protein: CASSSTPGTSGSGTDTQYF; CDR3 DNA: TGTGCCAGCAGCTCCACCCCCGGGACTAGCGGGAGCGGGACAGATACGCAGTATTTT
V gene: TRBV28; clone size: many; J gene: TRBJ1-2; D gene: NA; CDR3 protein: CASSFLAGSYGYTF; CDR3 DNA: TGTGCCAGCAGTTTTTTAGCAGGGTCCTATGGCTACACCTTC
V gene: TRBV5-8; clone size: few; J gene: TRBJ2-7; D gene: TRBD1; CDR3 protein: CASSLIPGQIYEQYF; CDR3 DNA: TGTGCCAGCAGCTTGATCCCGGGACAGATCTACGAGCAGTACTTC
V gene: TRBV7-2; clone size: many; J gene: TRBJ1-2; D gene: NA; CDR3 protein: CASSPGHMGVGGYTF; CDR3 DNA: TGTGCCAGCAGCCCGGGACATATGGGAGTCGGTGGCTACACCTTC
V gene: TRBV7-9; clone size: many; J gene: TRBJ2-2; D gene: NA; CDR3 protein: CASSLESSVGELFF; CDR3 DNA: TGTGCCAGCAGCTTAGAGTCTAGCGTCGGGGAGCTGTTTTTT
V gene: TRBV12-3/TRBV12-4; clone size: NA; J gene: TRBJ2-7; D gene: TRBD2; CDR3 protein: CASSLELAATYEQYF; CDR3 DNA: TGTGCCAGCAGTTTAGAGCTAGCGGCAACCTACGAGCAGTACTTC
V gene: TRBV12-3/TRBV12-4; clone size: many; J gene: TRBJ2-7; D gene: NA; CDR3 protein: CASSPGPGYEQYF; CDR3 DNA: TGTGCCAGCAGTCCGGGACCAGGCTACGAGCAGTACTTC
V gene: TRBV7-3; clone size: NA; J gene: TRBJ1-5; D gene: TRBD1; CDR3 protein: CASSLGDRYRNQPQHF; CDR3 DNA: TGTGCCAGCAGCTTAGGGGACAGGTATCGCAATCAGCCCCAGCATTTT
V gene: TRBV5-6; clone size: many; J gene: TRBJ1-1; D gene: TRBD1; CDR3 protein: CASSLLQGILNTEAFF; CDR3 DNA: TGTGCCAGCAGCTTGTTACAGGGGATACTGAACACTGAAGCTTTCTTT
V gene: TRBV28; clone size: few; J gene: TRBJ2-1; D gene: TRBD2; CDR3 protein: CASRPTSGRSYNEQFF; CDR3 DNA: TGTGCCAGCAGGCCAACTAGCGGGAGATCCTACAATGAGCAGTTCTTC
V gene: TRBV6-1; clone size: many; J gene: TRBJ2-7; D gene: TRBD1; CDR3 protein: CASSSTGQGEYEQYF; CDR3 DNA: TGTGCCAGCAGTTCAACTGGACAGGGGGAATACGAGCAGTACTTC
V gene: TRBV6-1; clone size: NA; J gene: TRBJ2-6; D gene: NA; CDR3 protein: CASSERFTDSGANVLTF; CDR3 DNA: TGTGCCAGCAGTGAACGTTTCACAGACTCTGGGGCCAACGTCCTGACTTTC
V gene: TRBV2; clone size: many; J gene: TRBJ2-5; D gene: NA; CDR3 protein: CASSELVETQYF; CDR3 DNA: TGTGCCAGCAGTGAACTAGTGGAGACCCAGTACTTC
V gene: TRBV2; clone size: many; J gene: TRBJ1-6; D gene: TRBD1; CDR3 protein: CASSTQGVGSPLHF; CDR3 DNA: TGTGCCAGCAGTACTCAGGGGGTAGGGTCACCCCTCCACTTT
V gene: TRBV24-1; clone size: NA; J gene: TRBJ2-2; D gene: NA; CDR3 protein: CATRDSNTGELFF; CDR3 DNA: TGTGCCACCAGGGACTCCAACACCGGGGAGCTGTTTTTT
V gene: TRBV10-3; clone size: NA; J gene: TRBJ2-1; D gene: NA; CDR3 protein: CAISESLGLYNEQFF; CDR3 DNA: TGTGCCATCAGTGAGTCGTTGGGTCTCTACAATGAGCAGTTCTTC
V gene: TRBV12-3/TRBV12-4; clone size: many; J gene: TRBJ1-1; D gene: NA; CDR3 protein: CASSWVEAFF; CDR3 DNA: TGTGCCAGCAGTTGGGTAGAAGCTTTCTTT